Below are 30 T cell receptor beta chains sequenced from a single sample in a study of blood T cell repertoires in COVID-19. TCRdb keeps only in-frame clones here, not all; method: immunoSEQ multiplex PCR. The sample lists approximately 170,000 clones; approximately 90% were seen once. Sequenced material: PBMCs or T cells enriched from blood (not recorded which). Receptors were obtained from a woman under 30 who had recovered from COVID-19.

This chain links TRBV14 with TRBJ1-2; D may be TRBD1 (5 bases). Germline-derived CDR1 and CDR2 are SGHDN and FVKESK. V was clipped by 1 base and J by 0 bases, with 15 bases between them. There are 17 residues in the CDR3. The CDR3 sequence: CASSQALGRGPNYGYTF. DNA of the CDR3: TGTGCCAGCAGCCAAGCCCTTGGGCGGGGACCTAACTATGGCTACACCTTC.

The chain joins TRBV7-6 to TRBJ2-3; the D gene is possibly TRBD1 (6 bases). Germline values: CDR1 SGHVS, CDR2 FNYEAQ. Trimming pared 5 bases from V and 5 bases from J, leaving 20 bases between. This CDR3 has 16 residues. This CDR3 reads CASSPSRDRTGDTQYF. In nucleotides, the CDR3 is TGTGCCAGCAGCCCGAGCCGCGACAGGACCGGAGATACGCAGTATTTT.

This chain connects TRBV6-5 to TRBJ2-1; TRBD2 matches 13 bases. CDR1 MNHEY and CDR2 SVGAGI come from the germline V gene. V shed 5 bases, J shed 15 bases, and the junction held 13 bases outside the gene matches. CDR3 length: 15 residues. In nucleotides, the CDR3 is TGTGCCAGCAGTACGGTCACTAGCGGGAGGGCCTCCCTGTTCTTC. It yields the protein CASSTVTSGRASLFF.

The chain links TRBV28 to TRBJ1-1; D is unresolved. CDR1 is MDHEN, CDR2 SYDVKM, per germline. The germline V and J ends were trimmed by 2 bases and 6 bases, with 7 bases remaining between them. The CDR3 consists of 12 residues. The CDR3 nucleotides are TGTGCCAGCAGTTTACAATCAGCTGAAGCTTTCTTT. This sequence encodes CASSLQSAEAFF.

This clone was recorded a few times. The J gene is TRBJ1-6, the V gene TRBV28, with D perhaps TRBD1 (5 bases). CDR1 is MDHEN, CDR2 SYDVKM, per germline. V was pared by 5 bases and J by 7 bases, with 12 bases between. This CDR3 has 14 residues. The CDR3 coding sequence is TGTGCCAGCAGTCTGTGGGGGGAGAATTCACCCCTCCACTTT. This encodes CASSLWGENSPLHF.

The chain has TRBV5-1 and TRBJ2-1, with TRBD2 matching 7 bases. This CDR3 comprises 14 residues. V gave up 0 bases and J gave up 8 bases; unmatched junction bases: 5. Germline assignment: CDR1 SGHRS and CDR2 YFSETQ. In DNA, the CDR3 is TGCGCCAGCAGCTTGGAGCGGGGTAGGTATGAGCAGTTCTTC. Its protein is CASSLERGRYEQFF.

CDR3 DNA: TGTGCCAGCAGCTTGACCGGGGATAGCACAGATACGCAGTATTTT. Protein product: CASSLTGDSTDTQYF. The chain joins TRBV5-5 to TRBJ2-3; weak D call: TRBD2 (5 bases). The CDR3 totals 15 residues. The V gene's germline CDR1 is SGHKS and CDR2 YYEKEE (reference sequence). Trimming removed 1 base at V and 0 bases at J, with 9 bases between. Variable domain in full (rest from reference TRBV5-5 and TRBJ2-3): DAGVTQSPTHLIKTRGQQVTLRCSPISGHKSVSWYQQVLGQGPQFIFQYYEKEERGRGNFPDRFSARQFPNYSSELNVNALLLGDSALYLCASSLTGDSTDTQYFGPGTRLTVL.

This clone was recorded once. The chain is built from TRBV28 and TRBJ2-1; TRBD1 might be the D (5 bases). The germline CDR1 and CDR2 sequences are MDHEN and SYDVKM. V was pared by 6 bases and J by 7 bases, with 10 bases between. This CDR3 spans 12 amino acids. The CDR3 reads CASSSTVNEQFF. CDR3 in DNA: TGTGCCAGCAGCTCGACAGTTAATGAGCAGTTCTTC.

V usage is TRBV7-3 and J usage is TRBJ2-4; D gene uncertain. Germline V CDR1 and CDR2: SGHTA, FQGTGA. CDR3 length equals 13 residues. The V end lost 2 bases, the J end lost 7 bases, and 9 bases lay between the germline ends. CDR3 amino acids: CASSLGQANIQYF. The CDR3 nucleotides read TGTGCCAGCAGCTTAGGCCAGGCCAACATTCAGTACTTC.

The gene calls are TRBV4-1 and TRBJ1-5, with D uncertain. The CDR3 is 13 residues long. Trimming removed 1 base from V and 6 bases from J, with 7 bases in between. The germline V gene has CDR1 MGHRA and CDR2 YSYEKL. The CDR3 nucleotides are TGCGCCAGCAGCCAAGTTACAACTCAGCCCCAGCATTTT. Protein product: CASSQVTTQPQHF.

The rearrangement joins TRBV6-1 to TRBJ2-2, with 11 bases lining up with TRBD2. This CDR3 contains 18 residues. Losses at the gene ends were 0 bases for V and 5 bases for J; bases not matched to a gene: 8. CDR1 is MNHNS, CDR2 SASEGT, per germline. The CDR3 reads CASSEAPTSGRWTGELFF. Written as DNA, the CDR3 is TGTGCCAGCAGTGAAGCCCCTACTAGCGGGAGATGGACCGGGGAGCTGTTTTTT.

The gene calls are TRBV2 and TRBJ2-1; 11 bases are a match to TRBD2. Germline trimming cut 6 bases from V and 4 bases from J; bases unmatched to any gene: 8. The CDR3 is made up of 16 amino acids. Germline loops: CDR1 SNHLY, CDR2 FYNNEI. CDR3 sequence reads: CASRRLAGTLYNEQFF. In DNA form, the CDR3 reads TGTGCCAGCAGGAGACTAGCGGGAACTTTGTACAATGAGCAGTTCTTC.

V and J are TRBV27 and TRBJ1-2; weak D call: TRBD1 (5 bases). The CDR3 loop spans 14 amino acids. Germline-derived CDR1 and CDR2 are MNHEY and SMNVEV (reference sequence). V was cut by 6 bases and J by 4 bases, with 15 bases left in between. The CDR3 spells CASSYGTGSYGYTF. The CDR3 bases are TGTGCCAGCAGCTATGGCACAGGAAGCTATGGCTACACCTTC.

The chain uses TRBV7-9 and TRBJ2-3; 8 positions match TRBD2. After removal of 0 bases from V and 3 bases from J, the junction contained 8 bases not matched to a gene. The CDR3 length is 17 residues. Germline CDR1 is SEHNR and CDR2 is FQNEAQ (reference sequence). CDR3 residues: CASSLALPGLETDTQYF. The CDR3 nucleotides read TGTGCCAGCAGCTTAGCGCTTCCGGGACTAGAAACAGATACGCAGTATTTT. The whole variable domain, remainder taken from reference TRBV7-9 and TRBJ2-3, is DTGVSQNPRHKITKRGQNVTFRCDPISEHNRLYWYRQTLGQGPEFLTYFQNEAQLEKSRLLSDRFSAERPKGSFSTLEIQRTEQGDSAMYLCASSLALPGLETDTQYFGPGTRLTVL.

The count of this clone is one. The chain has TRBV6-2 or TRBV6-3 and TRBJ2-5, with D maybe TRBD1 (5 bases). The germline CDR1 and CDR2 sequences are MNHEY and SVGEGT. The CDR3 length is 17 residues. V was trimmed by 4 bases and J by 3 bases, leaving 21 bases between them. The CDR3 spells CASSWGTGALGEETQYF. CDR3 coding DNA: TGTGCCAGCAGTTGGGGCACAGGAGCCCTCGGCGAAGAGACCCAGTACTTC.

This rearrangement joins TRBV28 to TRBJ2-3; 10 bases are a match to TRBD2. J lost 1 base, V lost 6 bases, and 7 bases had no gene match. The CDR3 loop spans 16 amino acids. CDR1 MDHEN and CDR2 SYDVKM come from the germline V gene. The CDR3 DNA is TGTGCCAGCAGGGTGCTAGCGGGAGTTGGCACAGATACGCAGTATTTT. Translated: CASRVLAGVGTDTQYF.

The V call is TRBV27, the J call TRBJ2-3; 9 bases match TRBD2. Germline CDR1 and CDR2: MNHEY and SMNVEV (reference sequence). After removal of 8 bases from V and 6 bases from J, the junction contained 12 bases not matched to a gene. This CDR3 has 15 residues. The CDR3 DNA sequence: TGTGCCAGCTTTTCTAGCGGGAAGGGCCGTGATACGCAGTATTTT. Its translation: CASFSSGKGRDTQYF.

V gene TRBV9 combines with J gene TRBJ2-7; no definite D call. The CDR3 loop spans 15 amino acids. Trimming left V 4 bases short and J 0 bases short, with 14 bases between. Per the germline V gene, CDR1 is SGDLS and CDR2 is YYNGEE. The CDR3 coding sequence is TGTGCCAGCAGCAACGTACCGGGTAGCTCCTACGAGCAGTACTTC. Protein: CASSNVPGSSYEQYF.

The chain combines TRBV7-3 with TRBJ2-7, with D possibly matching TRBD2 (6 bases). This CDR3 is built from 14 residues. Germline V CDR1 and CDR2: SGHTA, FQGTGA. Trimming took off 3 bases at V and 0 bases at J, with 9 bases between the two ends. CDR3 sequence: CASSFGGDSYEQYF. The CDR3 nucleotides read TGTGCCAGCAGCTTTGGCGGGGACTCCTACGAGCAGTACTTC.

The chain employs TRBV15 and TRBJ2-7; TRBD1 might be the D (5 bases). The V and J ends lost 1 base and 2 bases respectively, with 9 bases between them. Germline loops: CDR1 LNHNV, CDR2 YYDKDF (reference sequence). This CDR3 has 14 residues. The CDR3 loop reads CATSRGQPTYEQYF. Written as DNA, the CDR3 is TGTGCCACCAGCAGAGGACAGCCTACCTACGAGCAGTACTTC. Together with reference TRBV15 and TRBJ2-7, the CDR3 gives the full variable domain: DAMVIQNPRYQVTQFGKPVTLSCSQTLNHNVMYWYQQKSSQAPKLLFHYYDKDFNNEADTPDNFQSRRPNTSFCFLDIRSPGLGDTAMYLCATSRGQPTYEQYFGPGTRLTVT.

The chain uses TRBV19 and TRBJ1-5; D uncertain. CDR3 length: 11 residues. Germline V lookup: CDR1 LNHDA, CDR2 SQIVND (reference sequence). V lost 8 bases to trimming and J lost 7 bases, with 9 bases between them. The CDR3 spells CASGPEQPQHF. Here the CDR3 DNA reads TGTGCCAGTGGCCCGGAGCAGCCCCAGCATTTT.

The rearrangement joins TRBV5-1 to TRBJ2-3; 9 bases match TRBD1. CDR3 length: 16 amino acids. Germline values: CDR1 SGHRS, CDR2 YFSETQ. The V and J ends lost 0 bases and 4 bases, in that order; junction bases with no gene match: 6. The CDR3 DNA sequence: TGCGCCAGCAGCTTGGGTTGGGGACAGGGTTCAGATACGCAGTATTTT. Translation: CASSLGWGQGSDTQYF.

This chain joins TRBV7-3 and TRBJ2-2; TRBD2 aligns across 10 bases. CDR3 length equals 20 residues. In germline, CDR1 is SGHTA, CDR2 FQGTGA. The trim removed 4 bases at V and 4 bases at J, leaving 18 bases unmatched. In nucleotides, the CDR3 is TGTGCCAGCAGCTCCAAACCATCCAGCGGGAGGGGTTTGGGCACCGGGGAGCTGTTTTTT. It encodes CASSSKPSSGRGLGTGELFF.

This clone has only a few counts. The chain couples TRBV5-1 to TRBJ1-3, with TRBD1 identical over 9 bases. Germline V gives CDR1 SGHRS, CDR2 YFSETQ. V was pared by 4 bases and J by 1 base, with 6 bases of the junction left unmatched. The CDR3 is made up of 16 amino acids. This chain's CDR3 is CASSPETGGSGNTIYF. The CDR3 DNA sequence: TGCGCCAGCAGCCCGGAGACAGGGGGTTCTGGAAACACCATATATTTT.

The J gene is TRBJ1-3, the V gene TRBV27, with D possibly being TRBD1 (6 bases). Germline CDR1 reads MNHEY; CDR2 reads SMNVEV (reference sequence). The ends were cut back, 7 bases at V and 5 bases at J, with 18 bases in the middle. CDR3 length: 15 amino acids. The CDR3 DNA sequence: TGTGCCAGCACTTACAGGGAAGAAGCGAGAAACACCATATATTTT. It specifies CASTYREEARNTIYF.

This chain uses TRBV19 with TRBJ1-6; D gene uncertain. The CDR3 extends over 12 amino acids. Germline loops: CDR1 LNHDA, CDR2 SQIVND (reference sequence). V was shortened by 10 bases and J by 10 bases, with 14 bases between the two germline ends. As DNA, the CDR3 is TGTGCCACCCAAGCCCCTTTGTCACCCCTCCACTTT. Translation: CATQAPLSPLHF.

The V and J genes are TRBV30 and TRBJ2-3; 12 nucleotides match TRBD2. This CDR3 region has 20 residues. V lost 4 bases, J lost 6 bases, and 23 bases stayed unmatched. In germline, CDR1 is GTSNPN, CDR2 SVGIG (reference sequence). The chain's CDR3 is CAWNPPTSGSYGGVKDTQYF. The CDR3 DNA reads as TGTGCCTGGAACCCCCCGACTAGCGGGAGTTATGGCGGGGTTAAGGATACGCAGTATTTT.

Only a few counts were recorded for this clone. The J gene is TRBJ2-3, the V gene TRBV16; 8 bases match TRBD1. The V gene's germline CDR1 is KGHSY and CDR2 FQNENV. The CDR3 covers 15 residues. The V and J ends lost 2 bases and 4 bases, in that order; junction bases with no gene match: 5. CDR3 DNA: TGTGCCAGCAGCCAACCGGACAGGGTGGCAGATACGCAGTATTTT. Translation gives CASSQPDRVADTQYF.

The chain carries TRBV27 and TRBJ2-1, with D possibly being TRBD2 (6 bases). CDR3 size: 15 residues. The V gene's germline CDR1 is MNHEY and CDR2 SMNVEV (reference sequence). The V and J ends lost 6 bases and 0 bases respectively, with 12 bases between them. In DNA form, the CDR3 reads TGTGCCAGCAGAGTGGCGGGGCCCTCCTACAATGAGCAGTTCTTC. Translating it yields CASRVAGPSYNEQFF.

Note on this clone: The junction and the germline gene differ at one end; a read error may be behind it. The rearrangement joins TRBV15 to TRBJ2-7; 7 positions agree with TRBD2. The CDR3 is 16 residues long. CDR1 and CDR2 (germline): LNHNV, YYDKDF (reference sequence). The CDR3 is CATSREHRLATDEQYF. For the CDR3, the DNA is TGTGCCACCAGCCGAGAGCATAGACTAGCTACGGACGAGCAGTACTTC.